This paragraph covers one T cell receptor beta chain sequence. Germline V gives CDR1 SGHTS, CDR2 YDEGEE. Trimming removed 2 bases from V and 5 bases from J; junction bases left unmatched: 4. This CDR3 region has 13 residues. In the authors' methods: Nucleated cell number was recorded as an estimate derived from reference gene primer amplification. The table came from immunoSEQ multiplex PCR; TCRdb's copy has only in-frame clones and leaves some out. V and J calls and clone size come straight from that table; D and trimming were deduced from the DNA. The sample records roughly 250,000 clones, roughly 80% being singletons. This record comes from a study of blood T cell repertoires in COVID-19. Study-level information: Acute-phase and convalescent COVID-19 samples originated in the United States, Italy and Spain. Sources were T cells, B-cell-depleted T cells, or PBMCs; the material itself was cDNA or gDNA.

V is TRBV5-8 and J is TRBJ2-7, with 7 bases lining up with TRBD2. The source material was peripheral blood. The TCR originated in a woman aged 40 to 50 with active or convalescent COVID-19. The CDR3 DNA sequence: TGTGCCAGCAGCTTCCACGGGAGGAACGAGCAGTACGTC. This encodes CASSFHGRNEQYV.